This T cell receptor (beta chain) was captured in a study of cytomegalovirus exposure and HLA in healthy donors. Whole-study results and caveats: Sequencing likely caused a cluster of highly shared sequence variants. In a later analysis, TCR beta V- and J-gene trimming was associated with a missense DCLRE1C variant.

This clone has only a few counts. Its antigen is not identified. The PCR contained 60 Vbeta and 13 Jbeta primers. Assay used: immunoSEQ multiplex PCR; TCRdb lists only in-frame clones, some missing. The sample lists roughly 200,000 clones; about two thirds were seen once. The TCR sequence derives from a man aged 35 to 55 in good health and CMV-seropositive. Sequencing was done on a sample of PBMCs.

CDR3 residues: CATSRGGGGVYEQYF. CDR3 sequence (DNA): TGTGCCACCAGCAGAGGCGGAGGGGGCGTTTACGAGCAGTACTTC. This sequence joins TRBV15 and TRBJ2-7; D perhaps matches TRBD1 (7 bases). V shed 1 base and J shed 4 bases, with 14 bases lying between them. Germline lookup yields CDR1 LNHNV and CDR2 YYDKDF (reference sequence). The CDR3 length is 15 residues. Variable domain in full (rest from reference TRBV15 and TRBJ2-7): DAMVIQNPRYQVTQFGKPVTLSCSQTLNHNVMYWYQQKSSQAPKLLFHYYDKDFNNEADTPDNFQSRRPNTSFCFLDIRSPGLGDTAMYLCATSRGGGGVYEQYFGPGTRLTVT.